This note documents a single TCR beta chain sequence. The entry originates in a study of blood T cell repertoires in COVID-19. Study at large: Acute and convalescent COVID-19 samples came from the United States, Italy and Spain. Nucleic acid was either cDNA or gDNA, and it came from T cells, B-cell-depleted T cells, or PBMCs.

In the authors' methods: Amplification of reference gene primers provided the estimated nucleated cell counts. Sequenced by immunoSEQ multiplex PCR; TCRdb stores in-frame clones only, minus some. For V, J and clone size, that table is used; D and trimming come from the DNA. The sample holds under 150,000 clones, 70% to 90% seen once. V lost 2 bases and J lost 7, with 9 bases in between. Germline V gene sequence: CDR1 SEHNR, CDR2 FQNEAQ (reference sequence). The CDR3 sequence is 12 residues long. The clonotype originates from a woman aged 65 to 85 who had recovered from COVID-19. Sequenced input: peripheral blood. The chain is built from TRBV7-9 and TRBJ2-7; D call uncertain. The chain's CDR3 is CASSLSNAEQYF. The DNA of the CDR3 is TGTGCCAGCAGCTTATCGAACGCGGAGCAGTACTTC.